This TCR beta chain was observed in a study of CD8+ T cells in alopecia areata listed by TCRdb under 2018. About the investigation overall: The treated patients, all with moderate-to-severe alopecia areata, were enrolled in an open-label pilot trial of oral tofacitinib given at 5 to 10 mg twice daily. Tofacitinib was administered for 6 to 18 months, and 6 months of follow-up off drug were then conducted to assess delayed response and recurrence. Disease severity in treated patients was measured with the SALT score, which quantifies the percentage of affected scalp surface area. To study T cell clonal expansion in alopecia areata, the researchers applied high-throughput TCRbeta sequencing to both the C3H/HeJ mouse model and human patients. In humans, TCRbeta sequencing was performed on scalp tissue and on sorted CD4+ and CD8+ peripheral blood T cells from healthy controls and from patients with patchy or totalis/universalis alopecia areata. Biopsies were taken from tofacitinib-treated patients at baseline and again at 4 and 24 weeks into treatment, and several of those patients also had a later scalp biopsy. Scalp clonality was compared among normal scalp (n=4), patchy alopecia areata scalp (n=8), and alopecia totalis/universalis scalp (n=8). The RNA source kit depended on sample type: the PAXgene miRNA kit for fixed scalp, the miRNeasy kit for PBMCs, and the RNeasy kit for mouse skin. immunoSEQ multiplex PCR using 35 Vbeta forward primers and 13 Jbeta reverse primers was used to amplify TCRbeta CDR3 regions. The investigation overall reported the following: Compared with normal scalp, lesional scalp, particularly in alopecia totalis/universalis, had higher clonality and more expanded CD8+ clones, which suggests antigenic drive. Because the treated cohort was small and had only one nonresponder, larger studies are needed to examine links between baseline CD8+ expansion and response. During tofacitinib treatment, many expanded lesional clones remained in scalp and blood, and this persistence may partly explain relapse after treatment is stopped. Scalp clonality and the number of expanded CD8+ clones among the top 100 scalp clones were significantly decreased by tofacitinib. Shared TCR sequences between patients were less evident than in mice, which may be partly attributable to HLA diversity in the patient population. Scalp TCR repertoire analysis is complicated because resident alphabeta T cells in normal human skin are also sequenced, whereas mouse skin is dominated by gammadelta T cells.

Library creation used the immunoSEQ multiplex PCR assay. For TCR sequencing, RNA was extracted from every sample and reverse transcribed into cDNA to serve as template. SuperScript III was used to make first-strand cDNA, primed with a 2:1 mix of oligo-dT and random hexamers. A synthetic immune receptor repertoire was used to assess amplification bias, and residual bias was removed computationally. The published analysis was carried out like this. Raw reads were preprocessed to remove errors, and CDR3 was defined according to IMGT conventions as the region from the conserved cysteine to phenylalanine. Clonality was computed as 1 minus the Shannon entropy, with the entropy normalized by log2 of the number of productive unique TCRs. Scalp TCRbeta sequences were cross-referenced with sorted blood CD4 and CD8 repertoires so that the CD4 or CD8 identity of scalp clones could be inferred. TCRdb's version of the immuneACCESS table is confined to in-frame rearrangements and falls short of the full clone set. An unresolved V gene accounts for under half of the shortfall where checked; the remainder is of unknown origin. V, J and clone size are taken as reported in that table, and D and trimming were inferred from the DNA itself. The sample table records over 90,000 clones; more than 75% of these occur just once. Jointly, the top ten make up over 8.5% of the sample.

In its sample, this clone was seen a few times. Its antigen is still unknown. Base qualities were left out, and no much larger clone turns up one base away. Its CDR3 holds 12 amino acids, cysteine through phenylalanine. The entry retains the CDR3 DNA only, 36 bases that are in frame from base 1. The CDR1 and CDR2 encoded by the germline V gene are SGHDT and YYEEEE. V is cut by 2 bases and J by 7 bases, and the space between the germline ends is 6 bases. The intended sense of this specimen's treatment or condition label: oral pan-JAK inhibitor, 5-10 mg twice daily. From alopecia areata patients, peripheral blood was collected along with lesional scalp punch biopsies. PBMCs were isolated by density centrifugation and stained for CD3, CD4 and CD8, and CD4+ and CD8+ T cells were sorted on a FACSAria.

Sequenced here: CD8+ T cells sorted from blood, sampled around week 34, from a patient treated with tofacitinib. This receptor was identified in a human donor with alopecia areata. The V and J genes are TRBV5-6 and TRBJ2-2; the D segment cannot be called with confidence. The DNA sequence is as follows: TGTGCCAGCAGCTTAAATATCGGGGAGCTGTTTTTT. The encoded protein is CASSLNIGELFF.